A single TCR beta chain is shown here with its context. Its matching antigen is unknown. This specimen comes from a study of T cell responses to AZD1222 COVID-19 vaccine. J lost 6 bases, V lost 2 bases, and 4 bases had no gene match. Germline values: CDR1 GTSNPN, CDR2 SVGIG (reference sequence). This CDR3 has 14 residues. Overall study findings and caveats: Seropositive at baseline were only a handful of AZD1222 recipients. There were mostly white British donors and more females than males, and clonal diversity was possibly underestimated. Reportedly, close to half of spike-specific TCRs are directed against unmutated variant regions. Spike-specific TCR breadth and depth grew following two AZD1222 doses.

The protocol was immunoSEQ multiplex PCR, while the TCRdb copy is restricted to in-frame clones and leaves out a portion. The sample shows about 130,000 clones, 80% to 90% of them seen only once. Specimen: peripheral blood, collected on day 0 of AZD1222 vaccination. V gene TRBV30 combines with J gene TRBJ2-1; TRBD1 agrees at 10 bases. The clonotype comes from an adult in good health. The CDR3 is CAWSMRTGGNEQFF. CDR3 nucleotides: TGTGCCTGGAGTATGAGGACAGGGGGCAATGAGCAGTTCTTC.